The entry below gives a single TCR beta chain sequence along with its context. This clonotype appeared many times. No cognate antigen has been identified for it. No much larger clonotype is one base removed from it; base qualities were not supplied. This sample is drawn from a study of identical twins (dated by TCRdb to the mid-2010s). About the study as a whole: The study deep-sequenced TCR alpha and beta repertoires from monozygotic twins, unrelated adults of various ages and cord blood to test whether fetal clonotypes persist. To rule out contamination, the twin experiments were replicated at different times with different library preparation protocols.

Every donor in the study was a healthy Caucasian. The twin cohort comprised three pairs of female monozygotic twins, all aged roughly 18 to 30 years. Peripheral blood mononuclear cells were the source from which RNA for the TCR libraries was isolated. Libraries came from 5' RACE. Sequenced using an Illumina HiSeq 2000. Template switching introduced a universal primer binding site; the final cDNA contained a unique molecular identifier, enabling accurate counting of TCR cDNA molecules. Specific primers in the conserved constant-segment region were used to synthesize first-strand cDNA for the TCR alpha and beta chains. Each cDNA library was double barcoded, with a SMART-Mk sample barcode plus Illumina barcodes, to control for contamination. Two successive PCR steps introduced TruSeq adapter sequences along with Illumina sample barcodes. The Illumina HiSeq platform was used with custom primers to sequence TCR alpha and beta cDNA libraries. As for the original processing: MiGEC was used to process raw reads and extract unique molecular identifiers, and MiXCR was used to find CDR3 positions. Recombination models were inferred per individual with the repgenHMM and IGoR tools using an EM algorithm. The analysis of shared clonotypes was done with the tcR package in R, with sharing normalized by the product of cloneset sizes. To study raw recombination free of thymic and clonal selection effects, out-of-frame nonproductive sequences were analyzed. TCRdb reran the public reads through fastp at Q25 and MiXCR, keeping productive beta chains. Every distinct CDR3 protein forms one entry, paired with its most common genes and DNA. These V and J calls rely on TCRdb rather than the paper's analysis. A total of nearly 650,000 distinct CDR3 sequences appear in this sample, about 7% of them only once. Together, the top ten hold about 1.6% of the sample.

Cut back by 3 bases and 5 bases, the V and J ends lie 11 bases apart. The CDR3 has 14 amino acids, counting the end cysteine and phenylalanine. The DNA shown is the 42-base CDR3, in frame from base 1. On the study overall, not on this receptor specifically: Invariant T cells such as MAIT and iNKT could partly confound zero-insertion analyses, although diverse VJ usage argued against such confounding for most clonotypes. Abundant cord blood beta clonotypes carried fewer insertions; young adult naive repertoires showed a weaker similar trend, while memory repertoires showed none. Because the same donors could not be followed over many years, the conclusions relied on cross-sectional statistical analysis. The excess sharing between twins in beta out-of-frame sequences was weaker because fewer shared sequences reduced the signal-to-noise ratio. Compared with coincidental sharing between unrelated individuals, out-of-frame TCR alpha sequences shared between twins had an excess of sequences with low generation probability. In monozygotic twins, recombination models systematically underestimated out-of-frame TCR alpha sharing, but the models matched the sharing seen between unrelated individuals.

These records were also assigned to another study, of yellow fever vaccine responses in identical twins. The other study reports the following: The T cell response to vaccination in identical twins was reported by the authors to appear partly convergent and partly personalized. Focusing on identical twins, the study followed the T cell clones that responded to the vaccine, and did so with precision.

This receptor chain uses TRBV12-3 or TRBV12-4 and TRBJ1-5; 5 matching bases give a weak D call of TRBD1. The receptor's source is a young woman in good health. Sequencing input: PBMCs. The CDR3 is CASSLAGIYQPQHF. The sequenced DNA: TGTGCCAGCAGTTTGGCAGGGATTTATCAGCCCCAGCATTTT.